The T cell receptor beta chain under discussion was sequenced for a study of long-term antiretroviral therapy in people with HIV. Regarding the study as a whole: Controls had broader CDR3 length ranges than HIV repertoires did.

Investigators performed immunoSEQ version v3.0 at survey level. Libraries were prepared by immunoSEQ multiplex PCR; TCRdb keeps only in-frame clonotypes and omits some of them. In the table there are 35,000 to 50,000 clones, 86% of which are singletons. CDR1 is MNHEY, CDR2 SMNVEV, per germline (reference sequence). Germline trimming cut 3 bases from V and 7 bases from J; bases unmatched to any gene: 2. CDR3 length equals 13 residues. This clone was recorded once. Its antigen is currently unknown. The clonotype originates from a woman aged 50 to 60 with HIV. This chain links TRBV27 with TRBJ1-2; the match to TRBD1 covers 10 bases. Specimen: unsorted PBMCs, collected 0.1 years before starting antiretroviral therapy. The CDR3 region has the DNA TGTGCCAGCAGTTTGGACAGGGGGAGTGGCTACACCTTC. Encoded protein: CASSLDRGSGYTF.